Following are 17 T cell receptor beta chains from one sample sequenced in a study of blood T cells in healthy people across ages. The use of a sample-barcoded 5' primer and a J-beta primer mix characterized a second PCR of roughly 6 to 11 cycles. TCRdb reprocessed the 5' RACE reads via MiXCR and lists one record per CDR3 protein. The sample includes around 2 million distinct CDR3 sequences, roughly two fifths of them seen just once. Sequenced material: blood. These receptors were collected from a human donor in good health.

The rearrangement uses TRBV27 and TRBJ2-5; D gene uncertain. V lost 2 bases and J lost 4, with 14 bases in between. The length of the CDR3 is 15 residues. Per the germline V gene, CDR1 is MNHEY and CDR2 is SMNVEV (reference sequence). The CDR3 protein is CASSLPQGDLETQYF. The CDR3 bases are TGTGCCAGCAGTTTACCCCAAGGCGACTTAGAGACCCAGTACTTC.

This chain connects TRBV4-3 to TRBJ1-5, with D uncertain. CDR3 length: 15 residues. The germline CDR1 and CDR2 sequences are LGHNA and YSLEER. The V gene lost 3 bases and the J gene lost 2 bases, with 11 bases spanning the gap. The CDR3 nucleotides are TGCGCCAGCAGCCAGATCCGGGGTGGCAATCAGCCCCAGCATTTT. It encodes CASSQIRGGNQPQHF.

The chain employs TRBV4-3 and TRBJ2-5; D unclear. The germline V and J ends were trimmed by 0 bases and 4 bases, with 12 bases remaining between them. Germline CDR1 LGHNA, CDR2 YSLEER. The CDR3 consists of 15 residues. The CDR3 region has the DNA TGCGCCAGCAGCCAAGATTGGGCATGGGGAGAGACCCAGTACTTC. Translating it yields CASSQDWAWGETQYF.

The V gene is TRBV13, the J gene TRBJ1-3; no firm D call. Germline-derived CDR1 and CDR2 are PRHDT and FYEKMQ (reference sequence). Trimming removed 10 bases at V and 0 bases at J, with 13 bases between. This CDR3 is 14 amino acids long. CDR3 residues: CATTRVISGNTIYF. For the CDR3, the DNA is TGTGCCACTACGCGGGTGATCTCTGGAAACACCATATATTTT.

V usage is TRBV9 and J usage is TRBJ2-1; D might be TRBD1 or TRBD2, each matching 6 bases. Gene TRBJ2-7 matches the end of the DNA better, so the J call may be wrong. There are 15 residues in the CDR3. Germline loops: CDR1 SGDLS, CDR2 YYNGEE. The CDR3 bases are TGTGCCAGCAGCGTAGCCGGGGGCCCATACAATGAGCAGTACTTC. This gives the protein CASSVAGGPYNEQYF.

The sample holds a few counts of this clonotype. The chain links TRBV24-1 to TRBJ2-1, with D possibly being TRBD1 or TRBD2 (5 bases each). CDR1 is KGHDR and CDR2 is SFDVKD in the germline V gene. The CDR3 runs 16 residues. Trimming shortened V by 9 bases and J by 0 bases, and 17 bases separated the two germline ends. The CDR3 DNA sequence: TGTGCCACCGGGGAGAATAGGGGCAGCTCCTACAATGAGCAGTTCTTC. Translated: CATGENRGSSYNEQFF.

V gene TRBV6-1 combines with J gene TRBJ2-3; 7 nucleotides align to TRBD2. Trimming cost V 3 bases and J 8 bases; bases outside gene matches: 11. The CDR3 is made up of 15 amino acids. Germline-derived CDR1 and CDR2 are MNHNS and SASEGT. CDR3 protein: CASSEGGARGGTQYF. In DNA form, the CDR3 reads TGTGCCAGCAGTGAGGGAGGGGCCCGCGGCGGTACGCAGTATTTT.

This clonotype was observed a handful of times. V is TRBV5-5 and J is TRBJ2-1; 7 positions agree with TRBD2. The CDR3 consists of 13 residues. V lost 0 bases, J lost 9 bases, and 3 bases stayed unmatched. CDR1 is SGHKS and CDR2 is YYEKEE in the germline V gene (reference sequence). The CDR3 sequence: CASSLDPGGEQFF. CDR3 nucleotides: TGTGCCAGCAGCTTGGATCCGGGAGGTGAGCAGTTCTTC.

V and J are TRBV12-3 or TRBV12-4 and TRBJ2-1; 8 bases are shared with TRBD2. J gave up 8 bases and V 5 bases, and 17 bases lay outside the gene matches. This CDR3 spans 17 amino acids. The CDR3 nucleotides are TGTGCCAGCAGTGCCCAGCTAGCGGGTGCCCTGCTCGATGAGCAGTTCTTC. Protein sequence: CASSAQLAGALLDEQFF.

This clonotype was detected a few times. This chain uses TRBV9 with TRBJ2-3, with no clear D. The CDR3 extends over 12 amino acids. Trimming pared 0 bases from V and 6 bases from J, leaving 5 bases between. Germline assignment: CDR1 SGDLS and CDR2 YYNGEE. The CDR3 reads CASSVVVDTQYF. CDR3 nucleotide sequence: TGTGCCAGCAGCGTAGTGGTGGATACGCAGTATTTT.

This clonotype showed up just a few times. The rearrangement links TRBV24-1 to TRBJ2-3, with 9 bases lining up with TRBD1. This CDR3 comprises 17 residues. Per the germline V gene, CDR1 is KGHDR and CDR2 is SFDVKD. The ends lost 3 bases at V and 3 bases at J; junction bases unmatched: 9. In nucleotides, the CDR3 is TGTGCCACCAGTGATAAAGCGGGACAGGGTTTTACAGATACGCAGTATTTT. Translating gives CATSDKAGQGFTDTQYF.

As regards this clonotype: One end of the junction does not line up with germline, which may come from a read error. J is TRBJ2-5 and V is TRBV12-3 or TRBV12-4, with D perhaps being TRBD1 or TRBD2 (5 bases each). This CDR3 is built from 13 residues. CDR3 in DNA: TGTGCCAGCAGTTTGGGCGGCGAGGGGACCCGGTACTTC. The encoded protein is CASSLGGEGTRYF.

This sequence joins TRBV29-1 and TRBJ2-1; D gene uncertain. The CDR3 is 13 amino acids. Trimming removed 1 base from V and 4 bases from J, with 8 bases in between. Germline V gene sequence: CDR1 SQVTM, CDR2 ANQGSEA. CDR3 region: CSVEVAEYNEQFF. For the CDR3, the DNA is TGCAGCGTTGAAGTTGCAGAATACAATGAGCAGTTCTTC.

The chain uses TRBV4-3 and TRBJ2-5, with no clear D. Trimming shortened V by 0 bases and J by 5 bases, and 13 bases separated the two germline ends. Germline V gene sequence: CDR1 LGHNA, CDR2 YSLEER. The CDR3 extends over 15 amino acids. CDR3: CASSQDGQVYETQYF. Written as DNA, the CDR3 is TGCGCCAGCAGCCAAGATGGCCAGGTTTACGAGACCCAGTACTTC.

The genes are TRBV20-1 and TRBJ1-2, with D perhaps TRBD1 (5 bases). V gave up 6 bases and J gave up 5 bases, with 19 bases separating them. There are 14 residues in the CDR3. CDR1 is DFQATT and CDR2 is SNEGSKA in the germline V gene (reference sequence). CDR3 DNA: TGCAGTGCGGCCAGTACGAGGGGCGCGTATGGCTACACCTTC. It codes for CSAASTRGAYGYTF.

The chain links TRBV5-1 to TRBJ2-1, with 12 bases identical to TRBD2. V dropped 7 bases and J dropped 7; count of bases not matched to a gene: 6. Germline CDR1 and CDR2: SGHRS and YFSETQ. This CDR3 is built from 14 residues. The CDR3 region has the DNA TGCGCCAGCCTAGCGGGGGGGCCGGGAAATGAGCAGTTCTTC. This translates into CASLAGGPGNEQFF.

V gene TRBV4-1 combines with J gene TRBJ1-4; D gene uncertain. The germline V gene has CDR1 MGHRA and CDR2 YSYEKL. The CDR3 has 12 residues. Trimming shortened V by 2 bases and J by 10 bases, and 8 bases separated the two germline ends. The CDR3 DNA reads TGCGCCAGCAGCCAAACCGGAGGAAAACTGTTTTTT. It is translated as CASSQTGGKLFF.